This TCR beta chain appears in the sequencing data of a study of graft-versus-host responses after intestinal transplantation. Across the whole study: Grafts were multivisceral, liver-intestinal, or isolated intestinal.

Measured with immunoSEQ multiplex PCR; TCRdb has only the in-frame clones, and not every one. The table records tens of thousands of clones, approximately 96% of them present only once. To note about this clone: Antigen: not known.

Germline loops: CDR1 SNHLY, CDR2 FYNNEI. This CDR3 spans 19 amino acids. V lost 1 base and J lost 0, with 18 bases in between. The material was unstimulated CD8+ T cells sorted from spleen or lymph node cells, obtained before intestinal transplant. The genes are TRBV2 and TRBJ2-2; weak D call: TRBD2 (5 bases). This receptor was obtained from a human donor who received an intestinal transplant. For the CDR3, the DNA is TGTGCCAGCAGTGAAGTCTCAATACTAGACATCTCGAACACCGGGGAGCTGTTTTTT. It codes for CASSEVSILDISNTGELFF.